Presented here are 24 T cell receptor beta chains from one specimen sequenced in a study of T cells in Graves' hyperthyroidism and ophthalmopathy. RNA transcripts provided the source from which TCR beta CDR3 regions were amplified. The HTBI primer set drove a first-round RT-PCR of the TCR CDR3. TCRdb re-derived calls from the multiplex PCR reads in MiXCR, one entry per CDR3 protein. The sample holds approximately 740,000 distinct CDR3 sequences, roughly 15% seen once. Sequencing was performed on blood. The source of these receptors is a woman under 30 with Graves' hyperthyroidism.

This clonotype was counted ten times or more. J is TRBJ2-3 and V is TRBV30; 11 nucleotides align to TRBD2. This CDR3 is built from 16 residues. Germline V gene data show CDR1 as GTSNPN and CDR2 as SVGIG (reference sequence). The J segment lost 8 bases and the V segment lost 0 bases, leaving 10 bases of the junction unmatched. DNA for the CDR3: TGTGCCTGGAGTGTACTAGCGGGAGTTCGGGGGGGTACGCAGTATTTT. Protein sequence: CAWSVLAGVRGGTQYF. The full variable domain, with the rest looked up from reference TRBV30 and TRBJ2-3, is SQTIHQWPATLVQPVGSPLSLECTVEGTSNPNLYWYRQAAGRGLQLLFYSVGIGQISSEVPQNLSASRPQDRQFILSSKKLLLSDSGFYLCAWSVLAGVRGGTQYFGPGTRLTVL.

The chain links TRBV13 to TRBJ2-1; 12 nucleotides line up with TRBD2. CDR1 and CDR2 from the germline V gene are PRHDT and FYEKMQ (reference sequence). This CDR3 is built from 20 residues. The V segment lost 5 bases and the J segment 9 bases; nucleotides outside the gene matches: 23. CDR3 residues: CASSPSAHINRLAGVSEQFF. CDR3 in DNA: TGTGCCAGCAGCCCCTCCGCCCACATAAACCGACTAGCGGGAGTTAGTGAGCAGTTCTTC.

This clonotype was found many times. The V and J genes are TRBV4-3 and TRBJ1-2; 7 nucleotides align to TRBD1. This CDR3 has 15 amino acids. Unmatched junction bases numbered 6, after V lost 1 base and J lost 4 bases. Looked up from germline, CDR1 is LGHNA and CDR2 is YSLEER. CDR3 sequence reads: CASSQARGQFYGYTF. The CDR3 nucleotides read TGCGCCAGCAGCCAAGCCAGGGGACAGTTCTATGGCTACACCTTC.

This clonotype was detected a few times. The genes are TRBV2 and TRBJ2-7; maybe TRBD1 (6 bases). The CDR3 sequence is 14 residues long. Germline loops: CDR1 SNHLY, CDR2 FYNNEI. The V gene lost 3 bases and the J gene lost 2 bases, with 11 bases spanning the gap. DNA for the CDR3: TGTGCCAGCAGTGAGACAGGCACTCCCTACGAGCAGTACTTC. Translation: CASSETGTPYEQYF.

CDR3 DNA sequence: TGTGCCAGCAGTTCGGGCGGGGCCCCATTCACCTCTGGGGCCAACGTCCTGACTTTC. Protein sequence: CASSSGGAPFTSGANVLTF. The chain links TRBV6-5 to TRBJ2-6; tentatively, D is TRBD2 (6 bases). Between the trimmed V and J ends, which lost 4 bases and 0 bases, there was a span of 19 bases. CDR3 size: 19 residues. CDR1 MNHEY and CDR2 SVGAGI come from the germline V gene.

The CDR3 is CASSIRQAGGVDTGELFF. DNA of the CDR3: TGTGCCAGCAGCATCAGACAAGCGGGAGGGGTCGACACCGGGGAGCTGTTTTTT. The V and J genes are TRBV7-9 and TRBJ2-2; 10 positions agree with TRBD2. Trimming took 5 bases from V and 3 from J; bases not matched to a gene: 12. CDR3 length equals 18 residues. In germline, CDR1 is SEHNR, CDR2 FQNEAQ (reference sequence).

A remark on this clonotype: A read error may account for a junction end that differs from germline. The chain combines TRBV7-9 with TRBJ1-1; maybe TRBD1 (5 bases). Germline V gene sequence: CDR1 SEHNR, CDR2 FQNEAQ (reference sequence). The CDR3 is made up of 15 amino acids. The CDR3: CAIRSGLGVNIEAFF. CDR3 bases: TGTGCCATCCGTAGTGGGCTGGGGGTGAACATTGAAGCTTTCTTT.

This clonotype was counted at least ten times. V usage is TRBV24-1 and J usage is TRBJ2-5; D might be TRBD2 (5 bases). This CDR3 is 14 amino acids long. CDR1 is KGHDR and CDR2 is SFDVKD in the germline V gene. The V and J ends lost 1 base and 5 bases respectively, with 10 bases between them. Written as DNA, the CDR3 is TGTGCCACCAGTGATTTCTCCCGAGGGGAGACCCAGTACTTC. Translated: CATSDFSRGETQYF.

This clonotype was recorded at least ten times. The chain is built from TRBV7-2 and TRBJ1-5; possible D gene TRBD1, 6 bases. The CDR3 runs 14 residues. The V end was cut by 3 bases, the J end by 5 bases, with 11 bases between. Germline V CDR1 and CDR2: SGHTA, FQGNSA. The CDR3 loop reads CASSLLTGYQPQHF. Written as DNA, the CDR3 is TGTGCCAGCAGCTTGCTAACAGGGTATCAGCCCCAGCATTTT.

This clonotype was counted between two and nine times. V usage is TRBV5-6 and J usage is TRBJ1-5; D remains ambiguous. Germline CDR1 is SGHDT and CDR2 is YYEEEE. Trimming took off 1 base at V and 2 bases at J, with 4 bases between the two ends. The CDR3 is made up of 13 amino acids. The CDR3 DNA sequence: TGTGCCAGCAGCTTGACCCGCAATCAGCCCCAGCATTTT. Residues: CASSLTRNQPQHF.

Many counts were recorded for this clonotype. V gene TRBV27 combines with J gene TRBJ2-7; 7 bases agree with TRBD2. CDR1 and CDR2 (germline): MNHEY, SMNVEV (reference sequence). Trimming cost V 3 bases and J 2 bases; bases outside gene matches: 10. The CDR3 has 16 residues. The CDR3, as DNA: TGTGCCAGCAGTTTGAAAGCGGGACTGGCGGCCTACGAGCAGTACTTC. It is translated as CASSLKAGLAAYEQYF.

This clonotype was seen a few times. The chain uses TRBV4-1 and TRBJ2-7; D may be TRBD2 (5 bases). Germline values: CDR1 MGHRA, CDR2 YSYEKL. The CDR3 is made up of 17 amino acids. The V end was cut by 6 bases, the J end by 2 bases, with 23 bases between. CDR3 region: CASSPFEAAELPYEQYF. Written as DNA, the CDR3 is TGCGCCAGCAGTCCATTTGAAGCAGCGGAACTGCCCTACGAGCAGTACTTC.

This chain joins TRBV4-3 and TRBJ1-5; D gene unclear. V dropped 2 bases and J dropped 10 bases, with 12 bases sitting between them. This CDR3 comprises 13 residues. CDR1 and CDR2 (germline): LGHNA, YSLEER. The CDR3 spells CASSQHGEGPQHF. The CDR3 DNA sequence: TGCGCCAGCAGCCAACACGGGGAAGGTCCCCAGCATTTT.

In its sample, this clonotype was seen many times. This chain connects TRBV12-3 or TRBV12-4 to TRBJ2-2; D call uncertain. V was cut by 3 bases and J by 5 bases, with 10 bases left in between. CDR3 length: 14 amino acids. The DNA for the CDR3 is TGTGCCAGCAGTTTGTTTGTGGGGACCGGGGAGCTGTTTTTT. Residues: CASSLFVGTGELFF.

The sample holds many counts of this clonotype. In DNA, the CDR3 is TGTGCCATCAGTGGTCGGGGGAAGACCTACGAGCAGTACTTC. Translating it yields CAISGRGKTYEQYF. V gene TRBV10-3 combines with J gene TRBJ2-7, with a weak D call TRBD2 (6 bases). The CDR3 extends over 14 amino acids. The V gene lost 4 bases and the J gene lost 2 bases, with 12 bases spanning the gap. From germline, CDR1 is ENHRY and CDR2 SYGVKD.

There are many counts of this clonotype. This rearrangement joins TRBV29-1 to TRBJ1-1; D possibly corresponds to TRBD1 (5 bases). The germline V and J ends were trimmed by 3 bases and 0 bases, with 14 bases remaining between them. Germline V gene data show CDR1 as SQVTM and CDR2 as ANQGSEA. This CDR3 comprises 15 residues. The CDR3 region is CSVEWGNGMNTEAFF. CDR3 nucleotides: TGCAGCGTTGAGTGGGGGAACGGGATGAACACTGAAGCTTTCTTT.

Remarks on this clonotype: This sequence may be a read error, since a much larger clone differs from it by one base. The CDR3 coding sequence is TGTGCCAGCAGTTACGATGTGTGGGGACAGGGTACGGAAAGTCTGAGCACTGAAGCTTTCTTT. As protein: CASSYDVWGQGTESLSTEAFF. This chain joins TRBV6-5 and TRBJ1-1; 9 bases align to TRBD1. Germline values: CDR1 MNHEY, CDR2 SVGAGI. J was trimmed by 4 bases and V by 2 bases; bases with no gene match: 23. This CDR3 spans 21 amino acids.

There are many counts of this clonotype. The chain is built from TRBV20-1 and TRBJ2-7; unclear D gene. This CDR3 has 12 amino acids. V lost 3 bases and J lost 6, with 12 bases in between. CDR1 is DFQATT, CDR2 SNEGSKA, per germline (reference sequence). The CDR3 DNA reads as TGCAGTGCTAGGGTGGTAGGGCTCGAGCAGTACTTC. Protein sequence: CSARVVGLEQYF.

At least ten counts were recorded for this clonotype. This chain joins TRBV10-1 and TRBJ2-3, with 7 bases lining up with TRBD2. This CDR3 is 17 amino acids long. Trimming cost V 2 bases and J 6 bases; bases outside gene matches: 14. Germline lookup yields CDR1 WNHNN and CDR2 SYGVQD (reference sequence). CDR3 DNA: TGCGCCAGCAGTGAGGGTAGCGGGCCCCTGGTAGCGGATACGCAGTATTTT. This translates into CASSEGSGPLVADTQYF.

A word on this clonotype: A much larger clone differs from this one at a single base, so this may be a read error. The chain uses TRBV28 and TRBJ2-7; D unresolved. The end of the DNA aligns better with TRBJ2-1, so the J call may be wrong. There are 15 residues in the CDR3. CDR1 and CDR2 (germline): MDHEN, SYDVKM. The CDR3 spells CASSFTRAGRYEQFF. Here the CDR3 DNA reads TGTGCCAGCAGTTTCACCCGGGCCGGGCGTTACGAGCAGTTCTTC.

This clonotype was seen more than once but under ten times. This chain links TRBV29-1 with TRBJ2-7; possible D gene TRBD2, 6 bases. V lost 4 bases, J lost 3 bases, and 16 bases lay in between. The CDR3 has 14 amino acids. The V gene's germline CDR1 is SQVTM and CDR2 ANQGSEA. CDR3 in DNA: TGCAGCGTTGCCGTTATCTACGGGAGCTACGAGCAGTACTTC. Amino acid sequence: CSVAVIYGSYEQYF.

This clonotype was counted many times. The chain carries TRBV12-3 or TRBV12-4 and TRBJ2-7; TRBD1 matches 8 bases. The CDR3 loop spans 12 amino acids. V gave up 5 bases and J gave up 9 bases; unmatched junction bases: 6. The CDR3 protein is CASSPTGDGQYF. The CDR3 nucleotides are TGTGCCAGCAGTCCGACAGGGGATGGGCAGTACTTC.

This chain joins TRBV4-1 and TRBJ2-2; unclear D gene. Looked up from germline, CDR1 is MGHRA and CDR2 is YSYEKL. The CDR3 totals 12 residues. The V and J ends lost 3 bases and 6 bases respectively, with 5 bases between them. CDR3 nucleotide sequence: TGCGCCAGCAGCCAGGCCGCCGGGGAGCTGTTTTTT. This translates into CASSQAAGELFF.

The chain employs TRBV3-1 and TRBJ2-3; TRBD2 matches at 14 bases. The CDR3 loop spans 19 amino acids. CDR1 is LGHDT and CDR2 is YNNKEL in the germline V gene (reference sequence). The V and J ends lost 2 bases and 3 bases, in that order; junction bases with no gene match: 10. The chain's CDR3 is CASSQTNPGTSGSTDTQYF. Written as DNA, the CDR3 is TGTGCCAGCAGCCAAACGAACCCCGGGACTAGCGGGAGTACAGATACGCAGTATTTT.